These 20 T cell receptor beta chains share one sample of origin, sequenced in a study of blood T cell repertoires in COVID-19 (dated by TCRdb to 2018 to 2020). Receptor amplification or capture employed the immunoSEQ multiplex PCR assay. Sourced from immuneACCESS, this table was stored by TCRdb with only in-frame sequences that have V and J called. A share of the clones is absent; for the studies checked, an unresolved V gene accounts for under half, and the remainder has no known explanation. The sample table records 200,000 to 250,000 clones; around 83% of these occur just once. The ten largest clones add up to about 8% of the sample. Sequencing was carried out using peripheral blood. The receptors here all came from a woman aged 50 to 65 with acute or convalescent COVID-19.

The chain recombines TRBV9 with TRBJ2-5, with D possibly being TRBD2 (5 bases). Germline V gives CDR1 SGDLS, CDR2 YYNGEE. Between the trimmed V and J ends, which lost 0 bases and 5 bases, there was a span of 17 bases. This CDR3 is built from 16 residues. The CDR3 spells CASSVDPKAVWETQYF. The CDR3 region has the DNA TGTGCCAGCAGCGTAGATCCTAAAGCGGTTTGGGAGACCCAGTACTTC. The entire variable domain, with the rest obtained from reference TRBV9 and TRBJ2-5, is as follows: DSGVTQTPKHLITATGQRVTLRCSPRSGDLSVYWYQQSLDQGLQFLIQYYNGEERAKGNILERFSAQQFPDLHSELNLSSLELGDSALYFCASSVDPKAVWETQYFGPGTRLLVL.

The chain carries TRBV6-2 or TRBV6-3 and TRBJ2-1; D may be TRBD1 (6 bases). The V gene lost 6 bases and the J gene lost 6 bases, with 21 bases spanning the gap. In germline, CDR1 is MNHEY, CDR2 SVGEGT. There are 16 residues in the CDR3. In nucleotides, the CDR3 is TGTGCCAGCAGCAACCCCCAGGGGAATTTTCGCAATGAGCAGTTCTTC. This sequence encodes CASSNPQGNFRNEQFF.

V gene TRBV7-2 combines with J gene TRBJ1-1; weak D call: TRBD1 (6 bases). Looked up from germline, CDR1 is SGHTA and CDR2 is FQGNSA. The V end lost 4 bases, the J end lost 5 bases, and 14 bases lay between the germline ends. The length of the CDR3 is 14 residues. DNA of the CDR3: TGTGCCAGCAGCTCACAGGGCTTAGGGACTGAAGCTTTCTTT. As protein: CASSSQGLGTEAFF.

The gene calls are TRBV5-1 and TRBJ2-2; 9 bases agree with TRBD2. Germline V CDR1 and CDR2: SGHRS, YFSETQ. CDR3 length equals 16 residues. V lost 3 bases to trimming and J lost 1 base; unmatched junction nucleotides: 4. In DNA form, the CDR3 reads TGCGCCAGCAGCTCCCTTAGCGGGGGGAACACCGGGGAGCTGTTTTTT. Encoded protein: CASSSLSGGNTGELFF.

This clone has ten or more counts. The same CDR3 can be traced to other DNA sequences in this sample. The rearrangement links TRBV3-1 (or the pseudogene TRBV3-2) to TRBJ1-5, with 7 bases fitting TRBD1. The germline V gene encodes CDR1 LGHDT and CDR2 YNNKEL (reference sequence). CDR3 size: 14 residues. Germline trimming cut 4 bases from V and 5 bases from J; bases unmatched to any gene: 5. The CDR3 DNA reads as TGTGCCAGCAGCCTCGGGACAGTAGATCAGCCCCAGCATTTT. This sequence encodes CASSLGTVDQPQHF.

This clone was found once. The chain links TRBV7-9 to TRBJ2-5; 15 bases match TRBD2. Germline assignment: CDR1 SEHNR and CDR2 FQNEAQ (reference sequence). The CDR3 is 18 residues long. Losses at the gene ends were 2 bases for V and 7 bases for J; bases not matched to a gene: 11. The chain's CDR3 is CASSLSGTSGRLEGTQYF. In DNA, the CDR3 is TGTGCCAGCAGCTTATCCGGGACTAGCGGGAGGCTGGAGGGGACCCAGTACTTC.

The chain carries TRBV28 and TRBJ1-4; D is uncertain. The germline V and J ends were trimmed by 5 bases and 8 bases, with 12 bases remaining between them. The CDR3 totals 13 residues. CDR1 and CDR2 from the germline V gene are MDHEN and SYDVKM. DNA for the CDR3: TGTGCCAGCAGTGCCCCCACAAAGGAAAAACTGTTTTTT. Translated, it gives CASSAPTKEKLFF.

CDR3 sequence reads: CASSSDQGASGNTIYF. CDR3 DNA: TGTGCCAGCAGCTCCGATCAGGGGGCTTCTGGAAACACCATATATTTT. This sequence joins TRBV5-4 and TRBJ1-3; 8 nucleotides line up with TRBD1. CDR1 SGHNT and CDR2 YYREEE come from the germline V gene (reference sequence). The CDR3 covers 16 residues. The V and J ends lost 3 bases and 1 base, in that order; junction bases with no gene match: 6.

This chain links TRBV9 with TRBJ1-4; maybe TRBD1 (6 bases). Germline CDR1 reads SGDLS; CDR2 reads YYNGEE. The CDR3 is 15 amino acids. V was cut by 3 bases and J by 3 bases, with 12 bases left in between. CDR3 residues: CASSATGFANEKLFF. DNA of the CDR3: TGTGCCAGCAGCGCCACAGGGTTCGCTAATGAAAAACTGTTTTTT.

The chain recombines TRBV7-6 with TRBJ2-7; TRBD2 might be the D (6 bases). The CDR3 sequence is 14 residues long. Deletions cut 0 bases from V and 1 base from J, with 7 bases between. CDR1 SGHVS and CDR2 FNYEAQ come from the germline V gene. Here the CDR3 DNA reads TGTGCCAGCAGCTTAGCGGGGGGATCCTACGAGCAGTACTTC. Protein: CASSLAGGSYEQYF.

V gene TRBV6-2 or TRBV6-3 combines with J gene TRBJ2-7, with 11 bases identical to TRBD2. Germline CDR1 MNHEY, CDR2 SVGEGT. This CDR3 is 14 amino acids long. V dropped 6 bases and J dropped 7; count of bases not matched to a gene: 8. CDR3 sequence: CASSLAGGPREQYF. CDR3 coding DNA: TGTGCCAGCAGCTTAGCGGGGGGGCCGAGAGAGCAGTACTTC.

For the CDR3, the DNA is TGTGCCACCAGTGACCAGGGACTCGAGCAGTACTTC. Amino acid sequence: CATSDQGLEQYF. The genes are TRBV24-1 and TRBJ2-7; D may be TRBD2 (6 bases). V shed 4 bases and J shed 6 bases, with 9 bases lying between them. The CDR3 covers 12 residues. Looked up from germline, CDR1 is KGHDR and CDR2 is SFDVKD.

The chain links TRBV21-1 to TRBJ2-7; TRBD1, as called in the table, went unchecked against the DNA. TRBV21-1 is assigned pseudogene status. The CDR3 is 15 amino acids. Written as DNA, the CDR3 is TGTGCCAGCAGCAATATATCCAGGGTCCCCTACGAGCAGTACTTC. It translates to CASSNISRVPYEQYF.

The rearrangement joins TRBV7-2 to TRBJ2-7, with 9 bases matching TRBD1. The CDR3 has 15 amino acids. J was trimmed by 7 bases and V by 0 bases; bases with no gene match: 7. Per the germline V gene, CDR1 is SGHTA and CDR2 is FQGNSA. The CDR3: CASSLAPGTGYEQYF. CDR3 in DNA: TGTGCCAGCAGCTTAGCCCCCGGGACAGGGTATGAGCAGTACTTC.

This clone was observed a single time. This chain links TRBV28 with TRBJ1-4; 7 positions match TRBD1. Looked up from germline, CDR1 is MDHEN and CDR2 is SYDVKM. The CDR3 has 15 amino acids. Trimming cost V 4 bases and J 7 bases; bases outside gene matches: 9. CDR3 bases: TGTGCCAGCAGTTCCTGGACAGGAATTGGTGAAAAACTGTTTTTT. Residues: CASSSWTGIGEKLFF. The whole variable domain, remainder taken from reference TRBV28 and TRBJ1-4, is DVKVTQSSRYLVKRTGEKVFLECVQDMDHENMFWYRQDPGLGLRLIYFSYDVKMKEKGDIPEGYSVSREKKERFSLILESASTNQTSMYLCASSSWTGIGEKLFFGSGTQLSVL.

This rearrangement joins TRBV19 to TRBJ2-7; 10 bases are shared with TRBD2. The CDR3 extends over 14 amino acids. The J segment lost 3 bases and the V segment lost 2 bases, leaving 1 base of the junction unmatched. CDR1 LNHDA and CDR2 SQIVND come from the germline V gene (reference sequence). The CDR3 region has the DNA TGTGCCAGTAGTATAACTAGCGGGGACTACGAGCAGTACTTC. Translating gives CASSITSGDYEQYF. The full variable domain, completed using reference TRBV19 and TRBJ2-7, is DGGITQSPKYLFRKEGQNVTLSCEQNLNHDAMYWYRQDPGQGLRLIYYSQIVNDFQKGDIAEGYSVSREKKESFPLTVTSAQKNPTAFYLCASSITSGDYEQYFGPGTRLTVT.

The rearrangement uses TRBV6-2 or TRBV6-3 and TRBJ2-1; 10 positions match TRBD2. From germline, CDR1 is MNHEY and CDR2 SVGEGT. V lost 4 bases and J lost 9; bases outside the gene matches: 12. The CDR3 covers 16 residues. The CDR3 DNA reads TGTGCCAGCAGTTCCCCGGGGAGCGGGGGGGTCGTTGAGCAGTTCTTC. As protein: CASSSPGSGGVVEQFF.

J is TRBJ1-2 and V is TRBV6-5, with D perhaps TRBD1 (5 bases). The CDR3 spans 16 residues. Germline V gene lookup returns CDR1 MNHEY and CDR2 SVGAGI. V was pared by 2 bases and J by 5 bases, with 18 bases between. The CDR3 DNA is TGTGCCAGCAGTTACGGCGTAGGGGAGGGAGTTTATGGCTACACCTTC. This sequence encodes CASSYGVGEGVYGYTF.

The chain employs TRBV19 and TRBJ1-5; no clear D gene. Trimming shortened V by 7 bases and J by 6 bases, and 13 bases separated the two germline ends. Germline lookup yields CDR1 LNHDA and CDR2 SQIVND (reference sequence). This CDR3 has 13 residues. The CDR3 sequence is CASTMDEGQPQHF. DNA of the CDR3: TGTGCCAGTACAATGGACGAGGGTCAGCCCCAGCATTTT. Supplemented by reference TRBV19 and TRBJ1-5, the full variable domain reads DGGITQSPKYLFRKEGQNVTLSCEQNLNHDAMYWYRQDPGQGLRLIYYSQIVNDFQKGDIAEGYSVSREKKESFPLTVTSAQKNPTAFYLCASTMDEGQPQHFGDGTRLSIL.

CDR3 sequence: CASRVTTNEKLFF. CDR3 DNA: TGTGCCTCGCGAGTAACAACTAATGAAAAACTGTTTTTT. The chain recombines TRBV28 with TRBJ1-4; D is ambiguous. Trimming stripped 11 bases from V and 0 bases from J, with 10 bases between. CDR1 and CDR2 from the germline V gene are MDHEN and SYDVKM. This CDR3 has 13 residues. Drawing the rest from reference TRBV28 and TRBJ1-4, the complete variable domain is DVKVTQSSRYLVKRTGEKVFLECVQDMDHENMFWYRQDPGLGLRLIYFSYDVKMKEKGDIPEGYSVSREKKERFSLILESASTNQTSMYLCASRVTTNEKLFFGSGTQLSVL.